These 10 T cell receptor beta chains originate from one sample sequenced in a study of T cell changes during pregnancy in multiple sclerosis. Sequencing used immunoSEQ multiplex PCR; TCRdb keeps in-frame clones, though not all of them. The sample lists 50,000 or so clones, approximately 90% occurring once. The starting material was CD8+ T cells from peripheral blood mononuclear cells, obtained after pregnancy. The receptors stem from a female donor with multiple sclerosis, enrolled in a pregnancy study.

The J gene is TRBJ2-1, the V gene TRBV20-1, with 10 positions matching TRBD2. In germline, CDR1 is DFQATT, CDR2 SNEGSKA (reference sequence). V lost 4 bases, J lost 15 bases, and 6 bases stayed unmatched. The CDR3 extends over 11 amino acids. The CDR3: CSATSSGGRFF. The CDR3 DNA is TGCAGTGCTACTTCTAGCGGGGGCCGGTTCTTC.

This chain links TRBV6-1 with TRBJ1-3, with D maybe TRBD1 (6 bases). The germline gives CDR1 MNHNS, CDR2 SASEGT. Trimming took off 2 bases at V and 7 bases at J, with 9 bases between the two ends. This CDR3 spans 13 amino acids. Here the CDR3 DNA reads TGTGCCAGCAGTGAACTCCAGGGGAACACCATATATTTT. Protein sequence: CASSELQGNTIYF.

This chain uses TRBV27 with TRBJ1-5; TRBD1 is a possible D gene (5 bases). V lost 4 bases and J 7 bases, leaving 14 bases between the germline ends. This CDR3 has 14 amino acids. Germline V gene lookup returns CDR1 MNHEY and CDR2 SMNVEV (reference sequence). In nucleotides, the CDR3 is TGTGCCAGCAGTTGGGGGACTGGGAACCAGCCCCAGCATTTT. This gives the protein CASSWGTGNQPQHF.

Here the CDR3 reads CASSGQPGYEQYF. CDR3 DNA sequence: TGTGCCAGCAGTGGACAGCCTGGCTACGAGCAGTACTTC. The rearrangement links TRBV2 to TRBJ2-7; D possibly corresponds to TRBD1 (5 bases). The CDR3 runs 13 residues. The germline V gene has CDR1 SNHLY and CDR2 FYNNEI. Trimming stripped 4 bases from V and 3 bases from J, with 10 bases between. Filled out from reference TRBV2 and TRBJ2-7, the complete variable domain reads EPEVTQTPSHQVTQMGQEVILRCVPISNHLYFYWYRQILGQKVEFLVSFYNNEISEKSEIFDDQFSVERPDGSNFTLKIRSTKLEDSAMYFCASSGQPGYEQYFGPGTRLTVT.

The chain has TRBV21-1 and TRBJ2-7; the tabulated D call, TRBD1, remains unverified against the DNA. TRBV21-1 is a listed pseudogene. The CDR3 is 17 residues long. The CDR3 DNA reads as TGTGCCAGCACCGGGGGACAGGGTGAGTTCTCCAGCTACGAGCAGTACTTC. It translates to CASTGGQGEFSSYEQYF.

The V call is TRBV4-2, the J call TRBJ2-2, with 9 bases matching TRBD2. CDR3 length: 17 residues. V shed 0 bases, J shed 1 base, and the junction held 3 bases outside the gene matches. The germline CDR1 and CDR2 sequences are LGHNA and YNFKEQ. CDR3: CASSQDSAGGNTGELFF. In DNA, the CDR3 is TGTGCCAGCAGCCAAGATTCAGCGGGGGGGAACACCGGGGAGCTGTTTTTT.

J is TRBJ1-1 and V is TRBV6-1; weak D call: TRBD1 (6 bases). The CDR3 is 14 amino acids. Germline CDR1 is MNHNS and CDR2 is SASEGT. V was shortened by 1 base and J by 1 base, with 7 bases between the two germline ends. CDR3 bases: TGTGCCAGCAGTGAAGGCAGGGGGAACACTGAAGCTTTCTTT. Translation: CASSEGRGNTEAFF.

The genes are TRBV5-4 and TRBJ1-4, with 8 bases aligning to TRBD1. This CDR3 comprises 14 residues. V gave up 3 bases and J gave up 6 bases; unmatched junction bases: 4. Germline CDR1 is SGHNT and CDR2 is YYREEE (reference sequence). This CDR3 is CASSSADRDEKLFF. CDR3 bases: TGTGCCAGCAGCTCCGCGGACAGGGATGAAAAACTGTTTTTT.

This chain uses TRBV2 with TRBJ1-4; no firm D call. Germline V gene lookup returns CDR1 SNHLY and CDR2 FYNNEI. The CDR3 is 15 amino acids. V gave up 0 bases and J gave up 12 bases, with 17 bases separating them. This CDR3 reads CASSEALAGTPELFF. As DNA, the CDR3 is TGTGCCAGCAGTGAAGCGCTTGCGGGCACACCCGAACTGTTTTTT. Based on the CDR3 plus reference TRBV2 and TRBJ1-4, the full variable domain is EPEVTQTPSHQVTQMGQEVILRCVPISNHLYFYWYRQILGQKVEFLVSFYNNEISEKSEIFDDQFSVERPDGSNFTLKIRSTKLEDSAMYFCASSEALAGTPELFFGSGTQLSVL.

CDR3 sequence (DNA): TGTGCCAGCAGTGACGGTGAACAGGGGCCAGAGACCCAGTACTTC. Its translation: CASSDGEQGPETQYF. The J gene is TRBJ2-5, the V gene TRBV6-1; 7 nucleotides line up with TRBD1. Germline V lookup: CDR1 MNHNS, CDR2 SASEGT. CDR3 size: 15 residues. V dropped 3 bases and J dropped 4; count of bases not matched to a gene: 8.